The T cell receptor (beta chain) under discussion was sequenced for a study of blood T cell repertoires in COVID-19 (TCRdb year 2020). For the wider study: Samples from collaborators originated in the United States, Italy and Spain and spanned both the acute and convalescent phases of COVID-19. The repertoires were made available in a free public database intended to serve as a resource for research on the immune response to SARS-CoV-2. HLA class I and class II types, where available, came from metadata supplied by the sample provider rather than from assay-based typing. The prospective study material was composed of cDNA or gDNA derived from T cells, B-cell-depleted T cells, or PBMCs. The samples were drawn from two sources: the first 160 participants of the ongoing ImmuneRACE study, and 1,254 subjects contributed by 6 global collaborators. Nearly every sample came with metadata listing a de-identified subject ID, COVID-19 status, age in years and sex. The dataset comprised deeply sampled blood TCRbeta repertoires from subjects exposed to, actively infected with, or recovered from COVID-19.

Collaborating institutions collected whole blood in K2EDTA tubes following their own protocols. For TCRbeta analysis, collaborators shipped samples in one of three forms: frozen whole blood, isolated PBMCs, or DNA extracted from either of those sample types. Regarding this clone: This receptor's antigen is unknown. No much larger clonotype is one base removed from it; base qualities were not supplied.

TCRbeta CDR3 regions were amplified from genomic DNA by means of the immunoSEQ Assay, a bias-controlled multiplex PCR. Under the source paper's analysis protocol: The number of nucleated cells in each sample was estimated from the amplification of reference gene primers within the assay. Sequence reads were collapsed and filtered to measure the absolute abundance of every unique TCRbeta CDR3 rearrangement. For each sample, productive Simpson clonality was calculated by taking the square root of Simpson's diversity index across productive rearrangements. Held by TCRdb, this immuneACCESS table contains in-frame sequences only and omits some clones. Under half of the omission traces to an unresolved V gene where checked; the cause of the rest is unknown. V, J and clone size are taken as reported in that table, and D and trimming were inferred from the DNA itself. The sample table lists under 150,000 clones, approximately 80% of them with a count of one. 7.5% of the sample is in the top ten clones.

The study at large found these results: The quantity of clinical and demographic metadata differed by source and by participant and was supplied without curation.

At the junction V is shortened by 5 bases and J by 7 bases; bases outside the gene matches: 13. In the germline V gene, CDR1 corresponds to MNHNS and CDR2 to SASEGT. From its cysteine to its phenylalanine, the CDR3 spans 15 amino acids. Here the CDR3 DNA is all that survives: 45 bases in frame from base 1. The clonotype comes from a man aged 65 to 79 with active or convalescent COVID-19. The rearrangement combines TRBV6-1 with TRBJ1-2, and 7 junctional nucleotides match TRBD1. The sample comprised peripheral blood. The CDR3 region reads CASSHPTGVRGGYTF. The sequenced DNA is TGTGCCAGCAGTCACCCAACAGGGGTAAGGGGTGGCTACACCTTC.